A selection of T cell receptor beta chains follows, all from one sample in a study of blood T cell repertoires in COVID-19. The protocol was immunoSEQ multiplex PCR, while the TCRdb copy is restricted to in-frame clones and leaves out a portion. The sample consists of 25,000 to 30,000 clones, around four fifths of them appearing once. The specimen sequenced was peripheral blood. All receptors come from a man in his 70s with acute or convalescent COVID-19. Both conserved end residues are part of each CDR3. D genes are given only for firm matches. Rows give clone size only sometimes, using once, few, many, or a class for an expanded clone.

d_call | clone_size | j_call | v_call | cdr3_nt | cdr3_aa
TRBD2 | once | TRBJ2-1 | TRBV12-3/TRBV12-4 | TGTGCCAGCACTCGAGCGGGAGGGGGTGAGCAGTTCTTC | CASTRAGGGEQFF
NA | NA | TRBJ2-3 | TRBV7-3 | TGTGCCAGCAGCTTATCTTCGGGCACGGGGTCAGATACGCAGTATTTT | CASSLSSGTGSDTQYF
NA | once | TRBJ2-7 | TRBV2 | TGTGCCAGCCTTCGGTCGACAAGCTCCTACGAGCAGTACTTC | CASLRSTSSYEQYF
NA | NA | TRBJ2-5 | TRBV7-2 | TGTGCCAGCAGCCGGGACCAAGAGACCCAGTACTTC | CASSRDQETQYF
TRBD1 | once | TRBJ2-5 | TRBV18 | TGTGCCAGTACTAGACAGGGTTCGGAAGAGACCCAGTACTTC | CASTRQGSEETQYF
TRBD1 | NA | TRBJ2-7 | TRBV19 | TGTGCCAGTAGTATAGACGCTTCCGGGACAGGTTTCCCCTACGAGCAGTACTTC | CASSIDASGTGFPYEQYF
TRBD1 | NA | TRBJ2-1 | TRBV20-1 | TGCAGTGCTAGTTCGGGGGAGGGGACAGGGTACAATGAGCAGTTCTTC | CSASSGEGTGYNEQFF
NA | once | TRBJ2-4 | TRBV12-3/TRBV12-4 | TGTGCCAGCAGTTTGGGCACATACGACATTCAGTACTTC | CASSLGTYDIQYF
NA | NA | TRBJ2-1 | TRBV3-1/TRBV3-2 | TGTGCCAGCAGCCAAGGGGCTGGTGAGCAGTTCTTC | CASSQGAGEQFF
TRBD1 | NA | TRBJ2-7 | TRBV5-1 | TGCGCCAGCAGCACAGGGGAATTACGCGAGCAGTACTTC | CASSTGELREQYF
NA | NA | TRBJ1-1 | TRBV5-1 | TGCGCCAGCAGCCCGGGGGGGACCGAGAACACTGAAGCTTTCTTT | CASSPGGTENTEAFF
TRBD1 | NA | TRBJ1-6 | TRBV6-2/TRBV6-3 | TGTGCCAGCAGTTCCAGGGGGCTCGGGTATTCACCCCTCCACTTT | CASSSRGLGYSPLHF
NA | NA | TRBJ1-4 | TRBV28 | TGTGCCAGCAGTCCGAATCCTGACAGTTCAACTAATGAAAAACTGTTTTTT | CASSPNPDSSTNEKLFF
TRBD1 | NA | TRBJ1-1 | TRBV27 | TGTGCCAGCAGTTCTGCCGGGACAGGGATGACTGAAGCTTTCTTT | CASSSAGTGMTEAFF
NA | NA | TRBJ2-2 | TRBV24-1 | TGTGCCACCAGGGCGGGGACCGGGGAGCTGTTTTTT | CATRAGTGELFF
NA | NA | TRBJ2-6 | TRBV4-2 | TGTGCCAGCAGCCAAGAGACGGCGGGGGCTTCTTATGGGGCCAACGTCCTGACTTTC | CASSQETAGASYGANVLTF
TRBD2 | NA | TRBJ2-1 | TRBV7-2 | TGTGCCAGCAGTACCGGACTAGCGGGACTAAACGATGAGCAGTTCTTC | CASSTGLAGLNDEQFF
NA | NA | TRBJ2-1 | TRBV4-1 | TGCGCCAGCAGCCAAGATCCCTCCGCGAGAATGGAGCAGTTCTTC | CASSQDPSARMEQFF
NA | NA | TRBJ1-5 | TRBV21-1 | TGTGCCAGCAGCAAACTCAGGAGGACAGGGGACCTTAATGGCAATCAGCCCCAGCATTTT | CASSKLRRTGDLNGNQPQHF
NA | NA | TRBJ1-5 | TRBV9 | TGTGCCAGCAGTTTGGGGGGGCTTAATCAGCCCCAGCATTTT | CASSLGGLNQPQHF